This T cell receptor (beta chain) was obtained from a study of CD8 T cells in Susac syndrome. Random hexamers were used to reverse transcribe roughly 0.45 to 1 ug of RNA. TCR beta CDR3 was amplified by immunoSEQ multiplex PCR. This amplification extended across 54 Vbeta and 13 Jbeta segments. TCRdb reanalysed the immunoSEQ multiplex PCR reads using MiXCR and keeps one entry per CDR3 protein. Seen here are about 130,000 distinct CDR3 sequences, about 93% observed once, and the top ten hold approximately 0.24%. The multiple sclerosis controls consisted of treatment-naive patients with relapsing-remitting disease, either stable or active. Negative isolation was applied to CD8+ and CD4+ T cells, and FACS enrichment was applied to TEMRA cells. Trimming shortened V by 6 bases and J by 4 bases, and 13 bases separated the two germline ends. The CDR3 covers 13 residues. Per the germline V gene, CDR1 is SNHLY and CDR2 is FYNNEI.

This clonotype was obtained from a human donor with multiple sclerosis. V is TRBV2 and J is TRBJ2-7; D is ambiguous. Sequenced sample: CD8+ T cells from PBMCs. The CDR3 DNA sequence: TGTGCCAGCAGAGAGATTCCAGTGTACGAGCAGTACTTC. It is translated as CASREIPVYEQYF.